This T cell receptor beta chain was recovered during a study of T cells after yellow fever vaccination. Study information: For low cell numbers, libraries were made with SMART-Seq v4 Ultra Low Input.

J gave up 2 bases and V 2 bases, and 16 bases lay outside the gene matches. Per germline, CDR1 SGHAT and CDR2 FQNNGV. The CDR3 runs to 20 residues. This clonotype was detected only a few times. Its cognate antigen is unknown. Overall study findings and caveats: When the response was secondary, it was weaker but reached its peak faster, day 5 versus 15. Abundant bulk-population clonotypes could contaminate the FACS-sorted repertoires.

The authors made TCR cDNA by 5'RACE template switching, adding a universal primer site and UMIs. TCRdb re-called the 5' RACE reads with MiXCR, one entry per CDR3 protein. Of 300,000 to 400,000 distinct CDR3 sequences in the sample, 6.2% are singletons; the top ten hold roughly 15%. This receptor was identified in a man aged 25-40 years who received the YFV17D yellow fever vaccine. This chain joins TRBV11-2 and TRBJ2-5; 11 positions agree with TRBD2. The sequenced sample was PBMCs, obtained 5 days after the yellow fever booster vaccination. The CDR3: CASSLRVSSVLAGGQETQYF. The CDR3 coding sequence is TGTGCCAGCAGCTTAAGAGTCTCGTCGGTCCTAGCGGGAGGTCAAGAGACCCAGTACTTC.